Below, 7 T cell receptor beta chains from the same sample are listed, as sequenced in a study of control samples from healthy donors and cancer patients. Some clones are missing from TCRdb's copy, which holds only in-frame ones; the method was immunoSEQ multiplex PCR. The sample records 150,000 to 200,000 clones, more than 85% being singletons. Sequencing was carried out using blood. The receptors were gathered from a woman under 40 in good health.

This clone was counted between two and nine times. V usage is TRBV4-1 and J usage is TRBJ1-5; D call uncertain. The CDR3 length is 14 residues. Germline CDR1 and CDR2: MGHRA and YSYEKL. V was shortened by 0 bases and J by 9 bases, with 12 bases between the two germline ends. The CDR3 DNA is TGCGCCAGCAGCCAAGACGGCCCAAAGTGGCCCCAGCATTTT. It codes for CASSQDGPKWPQHF.

The chain is built from TRBV3-1 (or the pseudogene TRBV3-2) and TRBJ1-5; D is undetermined. The V gene lost 1 base and the J gene lost 0 bases, with 7 bases spanning the gap. The CDR3 covers 15 residues. Germline CDR1 LGHDT, CDR2 YNNKEL (reference sequence). The CDR3 region is CASSQGGDSNQPQHF. The CDR3 DNA reads as TGTGCCAGCAGCCAAGGGGGAGATAGCAATCAGCCCCAGCATTTT.

This chain links TRBV6-1 with TRBJ1-1; a weak D match, TRBD1 (6 bases). The CDR3 length is 14 residues. The germline V and J ends were trimmed by 3 bases and 4 bases, with 12 bases remaining between them. Looked up from germline, CDR1 is MNHNS and CDR2 is SASEGT. The CDR3 protein is CASSDGGGSTEAFF. CDR3 nucleotides: TGTGCCAGCAGTGATGGAGGGGGTAGCACTGAAGCTTTCTTT.

The chain joins TRBV13 to TRBJ2-1; D possibly uses TRBD1 or TRBD2 (5 bases each). The CDR3 spans 12 residues. The germline V and J ends were trimmed by 3 bases and 9 bases, with 9 bases remaining between them. Germline V gives CDR1 PRHDT, CDR2 FYEKMQ (reference sequence). CDR3 region: CASSFGTTEQFF. CDR3 nucleotide sequence: TGTGCCAGCAGCTTTGGGACGACTGAGCAGTTCTTC.

This clone appeared once. The rearrangement links TRBV27 to TRBJ2-6, with TRBD2 matching over 7 bases. The V segment lost 2 bases and the J segment 0 bases; nucleotides outside the gene matches: 7. CDR1 is MNHEY, CDR2 SMNVEV, per germline (reference sequence). CDR3 length: 18 residues. The CDR3 loop reads CASSLSRTRTSGANVLTF. CDR3 nucleotide sequence: TGTGCCAGCAGTTTAAGCAGGACTAGAACCTCTGGGGCCAACGTCCTGACTTTC. Full variable domain (remainder filled in from reference TRBV27 and TRBJ2-6): EAQVTQNPRYLITVTGKKLTVTCSQNMNHEYMSWYRQDPGLGLRQIYYSMNVEVTDKGDVPEGYKVSRKEKRNFPLILESPSPNQTSLYFCASSLSRTRTSGANVLTFGAGSRLTVL.

This sequence joins TRBV11-2 and TRBJ1-2; D is ambiguous. Germline V gene data show CDR1 as SGHAT and CDR2 as FQNNGV. This CDR3 has 15 residues. The V end was cut by 6 bases, the J end by 4 bases, with 18 bases between. The CDR3 loop reads CASRSIADTLYGYTF. The DNA of the CDR3 is TGTGCCAGCAGGTCAATTGCCGACACCCTCTATGGCTACACCTTC.

This chain joins TRBV6-4 and TRBJ2-4; D possibly corresponds to TRBD1 (6 bases). CDR1 MRHNA and CDR2 SNTAGT come from the germline V gene. The CDR3 is 15 amino acids. With 6 bases removed from V and 1 base from J, the gap between germline ends came to 13 bases. The CDR3 sequence: CASRGARDAKNIQYF. The CDR3 nucleotides are TGTGCCAGCAGGGGGGCCAGGGACGCCAAAAACATTCAGTACTTC.